A selection of T cell receptor beta chains follows, all from one sample in a study of blood T cells in healthy people across ages. TCRdb redid the calling of the 5' RACE reads with MiXCR, one entry per CDR3 protein. The sample records around 690,000 distinct CDR3 sequences, 58% being singletons. The sequencing input was blood. The receptors shown here come from a man in his fifties or sixties in good health. Both conserved end residues are part of each CDR3. A D gene is named only where the DNA matches it firmly. Rows may omit the clone size; those that give it use once, few, many or a size class.

TRBV5-1	NA	NA	TRBJ2-3	TGCGCCAGCAGCGCCCGGTCTAATGGAGATACGCAGTATTTT	CASSARSNGDTQYF
TRBV4-2	TRBD2	NA	TRBJ2-1	TGTGCCAGCAGCCAAGTCCAGGGGACTAGCGACTACAATGAGCAGTTCTTC	CASSQVQGTSDYNEQFF
TRBV28	NA	NA	TRBJ2-5	TGTGCCAGCATGGAGGACAGCTCCTACAATGAGCAGTACTTC	CASMEDSSYNEQYF
TRBV28	NA	NA	TRBJ2-1	TGTGCCGGCTCAGGGAGGAATGAGCAGTTCTTC	CAGSGRNEQFF
TRBV5-6	NA	NA	TRBJ1-2	TGTGCCAGCAGCCGAGAGAAATATGGCTACACCTTC	CASSREKYGYTF
TRBV6-2/TRBV6-3	TRBD2	NA	TRBJ2-1	TGTGCCAGCACTACCGGACTAGCGGGGGGCGATTACAATGAGCAGTTCTTC	CASTTGLAGGDYNEQFF
TRBV29-1	NA	NA	TRBJ1-2	TGCAGCTTTCAGACCGGGAACAGGGGCTACACCTTC	CSFQTGNRGYTF
TRBV11-2	TRBD2	many	TRBJ2-5	TGTGCCAGCAGCTTACATCCCCGGGGGGGCCAAGAGACCCAGTACTTC	CASSLHPRGGQETQYF
TRBV12-3/TRBV12-4	NA	NA	TRBJ2-7	TGTGCCAGCAGTTTTGACCCGTCATGGCCCAATCGACCCTACGAGCAGTACTTC	CASSFDPSWPNRPYEQYF
TRBV7-2	TRBD2	NA	TRBJ2-7	TGTGCCAGCAGCTTCGGGGGGATCTCCTACGAGCAGTACTTC	CASSFGGISYEQYF
TRBV5-1	NA	NA	TRBJ1-4	TGCGCCAGCAGCTTGGATGGGGGGGCTAATGAAAAACTGTTTTTT	CASSLDGGANEKLFF
TRBV9	NA	NA	TRBJ2-5	TGTGCCAGCAGCGTCGTGGGGGGGGCTAATGAGCAGTACTTC	CASSVVGGANEQYF
TRBV13	TRBD1	NA	TRBJ1-2	TGTGCCAGCAGCTTGGGACAGGGTCTTCGGGGCTACACCTTC	CASSLGQGLRGYTF
TRBV9	TRBD1	few	TRBJ2-7	TGTGCCAGCAGCCCCGGGGACAGGGTCTACGAGCAGTACTTC	CASSPGDRVYEQYF
TRBV2	TRBD1	many	TRBJ1-5	TGTGCCAGCACTGCGGACAGGGGGCAGCGCCAGCCCCAGCATTTT	CASTADRGQRQPQHF
TRBV7-2	TRBD2	NA	TRBJ2-7	TGTGCCAGCAGCACAGGACTAGCGGGGGCCGTAACCTACGAGCAGTACTTC	CASSTGLAGAVTYEQYF
TRBV11-2	NA	NA	TRBJ2-3	TGTGCCAGCAGCCCCTCTAACCCGAGCACAGATACGCAGTATTTT	CASSPSNPSTDTQYF
TRBV5-1	TRBD2	NA	TRBJ2-5	TGCGCCAGTCATGACGGGGGGAGCCAAGAGACCCAGTACTTC	CASHDGGSQETQYF
TRBV12-3/TRBV12-4	NA	NA	TRBJ2-3	TGTGCCAGCAGTCCCGGGACCCCAGATACGCAGTATTTT	CASSPGTPDTQYF
TRBV11-2	TRBD2	once	TRBJ2-1	TGTGCCAGCAGCTTAGGGGCTAGCGGGGGGCCTTACAATGAGCAGTTCTTC	CASSLGASGGPYNEQFF
TRBV6-1	NA	NA	TRBJ1-1	TGTGCCAGCAGTAAGTGGACGCAGGTGAACACTGAAGCTTTCTTT	CASSKWTQVNTEAFF
TRBV14	NA	NA	TRBJ2-7	TGTGCCAGCAGCCAAGGAGGTCAGACCCCGCAGTACTTC	CASSQGGQTPQYF
TRBV20-1	TRBD1	NA	TRBJ2-7	TGCAGTGCCCTAACCCCCCAGGGGGCCGAGCAGTACTTC	CSALTPQGAEQYF
TRBV29-1	TRBD1	NA	TRBJ2-7	TGCAGCGTTGAAGGAACAGGGGTCGGCTCCGAGCAGTACTTC	CSVEGTGVGSEQYF
TRBV11-2	NA	NA	TRBJ2-7	TGTGCCAGCAGCTTAGGAGGGCTGGACACCTACGAGCAGTACTTC	CASSLGGLDTYEQYF
TRBV9	NA	NA	TRBJ2-7	TGTGCCAGCAGCGTAGCGCAGGGAGCCTACGAGCAGTACTTC	CASSVAQGAYEQYF
TRBV28	NA	NA	TRBJ1-2	TGTGCCAGCAGATCCCCAGGGGCCGGGCCTAACTATGGCTACACCTTC	CASRSPGAGPNYGYTF
TRBV5-1	TRBD1	NA	TRBJ2-1	TGCGCCAGCAGCTCAGGGGGTTCCCTTTACAATGAGCAGTTCTTC	CASSSGGSLYNEQFF
TRBV6-1	NA	NA	TRBJ2-5	TGTGCCAGCAGTGCTGACGAAGGGGGTTACCAAGAGACCCAGTACTTC	CASSADEGGYQETQYF